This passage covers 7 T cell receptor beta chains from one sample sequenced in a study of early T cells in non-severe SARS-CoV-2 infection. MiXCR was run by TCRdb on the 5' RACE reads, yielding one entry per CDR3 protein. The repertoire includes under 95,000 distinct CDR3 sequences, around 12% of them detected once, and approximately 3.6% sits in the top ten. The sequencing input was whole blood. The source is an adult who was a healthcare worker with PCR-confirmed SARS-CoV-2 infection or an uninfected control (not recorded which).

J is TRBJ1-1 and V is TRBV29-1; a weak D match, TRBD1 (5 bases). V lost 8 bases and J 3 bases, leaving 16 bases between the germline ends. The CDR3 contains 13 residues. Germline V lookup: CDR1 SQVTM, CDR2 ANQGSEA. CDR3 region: CSLRRGMDTEAFF. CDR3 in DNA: TGCAGCCTTCGTAGGGGAATGGACACTGAAGCTTTCTTT. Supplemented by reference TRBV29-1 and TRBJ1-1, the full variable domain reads SAVISQKPSRDICQRGTSLTIQCQVDSQVTMMFWYRQQPGQSLTLIATANQGSEATYESGFVIDKFPISRPNLTFSTLTVSNMSPEDSSIYLCSLRRGMDTEAFFGQGTRLTVV.

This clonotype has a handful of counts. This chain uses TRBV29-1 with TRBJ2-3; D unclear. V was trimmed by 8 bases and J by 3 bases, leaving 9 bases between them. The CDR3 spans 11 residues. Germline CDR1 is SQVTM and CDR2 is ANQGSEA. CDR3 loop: CSLLSTDTQYF. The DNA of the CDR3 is TGCAGCCTGCTCTCGACAGATACGCAGTATTTT.

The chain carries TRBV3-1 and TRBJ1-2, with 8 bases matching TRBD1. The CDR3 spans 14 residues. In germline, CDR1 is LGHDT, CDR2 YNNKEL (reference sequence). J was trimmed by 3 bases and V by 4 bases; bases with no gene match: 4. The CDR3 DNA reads TGTGCCAGCAGCCCACAGGGGGGGGACTATGGCTACACCTTC. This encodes CASSPQGGDYGYTF.

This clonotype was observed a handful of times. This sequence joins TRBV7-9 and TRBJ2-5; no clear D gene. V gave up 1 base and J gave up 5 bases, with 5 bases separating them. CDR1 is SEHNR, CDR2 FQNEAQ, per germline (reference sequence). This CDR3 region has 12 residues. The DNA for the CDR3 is TGTGCCAGCAGCTTAGGCCCGGAGACCCAGTACTTC. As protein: CASSLGPETQYF.

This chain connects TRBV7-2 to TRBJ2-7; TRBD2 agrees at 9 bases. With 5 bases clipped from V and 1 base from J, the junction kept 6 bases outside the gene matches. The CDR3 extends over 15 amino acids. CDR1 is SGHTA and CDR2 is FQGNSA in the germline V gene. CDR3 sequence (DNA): TGTGCCAGCAGCCCCGGGACTAGCATGTCCTACGAGCAGTACTTC. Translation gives CASSPGTSMSYEQYF.

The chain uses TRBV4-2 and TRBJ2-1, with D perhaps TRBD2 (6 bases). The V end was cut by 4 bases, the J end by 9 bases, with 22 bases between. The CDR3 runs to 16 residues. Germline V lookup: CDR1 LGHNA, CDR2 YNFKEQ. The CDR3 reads CASSRLFGRESSEQFF. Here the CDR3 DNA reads TGTGCCAGCAGCCGCCTTTTTGGGCGGGAATCAAGTGAGCAGTTCTTC.

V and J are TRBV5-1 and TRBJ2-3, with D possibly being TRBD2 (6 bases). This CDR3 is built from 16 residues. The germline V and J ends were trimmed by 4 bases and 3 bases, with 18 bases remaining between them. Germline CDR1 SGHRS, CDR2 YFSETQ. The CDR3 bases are TGCGCCAGCAGCCGGGGGTCCGGGGCGAGGACAGATACGCAGTATTTT. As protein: CASSRGSGARTDTQYF.